This TCR beta chain was obtained from a study of Ad26.COV2.S vaccination and SARS-CoV-2 variants. Whole-study results and caveats: Total responses of T cells may have been underestimated by the analyses of TCR breadth and depth. Non-spike TCR breadth showed similarity between vaccine and placebo recipients.

Germline V gives CDR1 SGDLS, CDR2 YYNGEE. The CDR3 is 12 residues long. V was clipped by 3 bases and J by 11 bases, with 14 bases between them. About this clone itself: No antigen is known for it.

Described treatment: approximately 18 received Ad26.COV2.S at low or high dose, single or two shots; about 5 received placebo; per-sample allocation not given. Sampling was done on day 63 after the first vaccine or placebo injection. The repertoire was sequenced with immunoSEQ multiplex PCR; TCRdb's copy has only in-frame clones and lacks some. The top ten clones hold approximately 1.9% of a sample with more than 300,000 clones, around 84% of them seen once. This TCR derives from a person between 18 and 65 years old who received the Ad26.COV2.S COVID-19 vaccine or a placebo. This chain joins TRBV9 and TRBJ1-1, with D possibly matching TRBD1 (5 bases). Sequencing used peripheral blood, obtained in a trial of Ad26.COV2.S vaccine versus placebo. CDR3: CASSAHEGDAFF. The DNA of the CDR3 is TGTGCCAGCAGCGCCCATGAAGGGGATGCTTTCTTT.